Here is one T cell receptor beta chain with its context. The data originate from a study of control samples from healthy donors and cancer patients. TCRdb keeps only in-frame clones here, not all; method: immunoSEQ multiplex PCR. The sample has about 120,000 clones, about 89% seen once. Germline loops: CDR1 WSHSY, CDR2 SAAADI. V gave up 0 bases and J gave up 10 bases, with 7 bases separating them. This CDR3 region has 12 residues. The sequence was collected from a man aged 50 to 59 in good health. The chain links TRBV10-2 to TRBJ1-5, with D tentatively TRBD1 (5 bases). What was sequenced was blood. CDR3 DNA: TGCGCCAGCAGTGAGTCCCAGGGACCCCAGCATTTT. Its protein product is CASSESQGPQHF.